The next 2 T cell receptor beta chains were all read from a single sample in a study of T-cell memory formation after mild COVID-19. TCRdb recomputed calls from the 5' RACE reads with MiXCR, one row per CDR3 protein. Of about 270,000 distinct CDR3 sequences listed, 15% to 20% are singletons. Sequenced sample: PBMCs or a T cell subset sorted from them (not recorded which). These receptors all stem from a man younger than 30 who had mild COVID-19 (a few samples of this study predate the infection). Cell type and time point are not known.

This clonotype was observed a handful of times. J is TRBJ1-4 and V is TRBV7-6, with 8 bases matching TRBD1. The CDR3 runs 18 residues. Trimming removed 5 bases from V and 2 bases from J; junction bases left unmatched: 13. CDR1 and CDR2 from the germline V gene are SGHVS and FNYEAQ. The CDR3 coding sequence is TGTGCCAGCAGCCCTAGAGGCGACAGGGGCCGGACTAATGAAAAACTGTTTTTT. This gives the protein CASSPRGDRGRTNEKLFF.

The chain is built from TRBV5-1 and TRBJ2-1, with 7 nucleotides matching TRBD2. The germline CDR1 and CDR2 sequences are SGHRS and YFSETQ. The V gene end was trimmed by 1 base and the J gene end by 2 bases; junction bases not matched to a gene: 3. The CDR3 sequence is 15 residues long. The CDR3 loop is CASSLREVAYNEQFF. CDR3 nucleotides: TGCGCCAGCAGCTTGCGGGAGGTGGCCTACAATGAGCAGTTCTTC.